This TCR beta chain was identified in a study of blood T cell repertoires in COVID-19. The germline gives CDR1 SGHRS, CDR2 YFSETQ. The CDR3 spans 14 residues. The ends lost 7 bases at V and 5 bases at J; junction bases unmatched: 8. Only in-frame clones appear in the TCRdb table, and some are missing; sequencing was by immunoSEQ multiplex PCR. The table shows about 210,000 clones, with 65% to 85% occurring only once. The chain employs TRBV5-1 and TRBJ1-2, with 10 nucleotides matching TRBD1. This TCR came from a man between 45 and 60 years old with active or convalescent COVID-19. The specimen sequenced was peripheral blood. The CDR3 region has the DNA TGCGCCAGCTCCAGGACAGGGGGACCTTATGGCTACACCTTC. This gives the protein CASSRTGGPYGYTF.